Each of the 13 T cell receptor beta chains below was sequenced from the same sample in a study of blood T cell repertoires in COVID-19. Clones were sequenced by immunoSEQ multiplex PCR, and TCRdb holds only the in-frame ones, with some missing. The sample contains around 140,000 clones, approximately 90% of which appear only once. The specimen was peripheral blood. Source of these receptors: a woman aged 50 to 60 with active or convalescent COVID-19.

The CDR3 sequence: CASSPTGGMGGYTF. The CDR3 region has the DNA TGTGCCAGCAGTCCGACAGGGGGAATGGGCGGCTACACCTTC. The J gene is TRBJ1-2, the V gene TRBV6-6; 9 bases align to TRBD1. There are 14 residues in the CDR3. The V gene end was trimmed by 5 bases and the J gene end by 8 bases; junction bases not matched to a gene: 9. Germline lookup yields CDR1 MNHNY and CDR2 SVGAGI (reference sequence).

The chain uses TRBV28 and TRBJ1-5; maybe TRBD1 (6 bases). CDR1 and CDR2 from the germline V gene are MDHEN and SYDVKM. The CDR3 runs 16 residues. Trimming removed 2 bases at V and 2 bases at J, with 13 bases between. CDR3 region: CASSLGGSGGNQPQHF. DNA for the CDR3: TGTGCCAGCAGTTTAGGGGGCTCGGGTGGCAATCAGCCCCAGCATTTT. Full variable domain (missing parts from reference TRBV28 and TRBJ1-5): DVKVTQSSRYLVKRTGEKVFLECVQDMDHENMFWYRQDPGLGLRLIYFSYDVKMKEKGDIPEGYSVSREKKERFSLILESASTNQTSMYLCASSLGGSGGNQPQHFGDGTRLSIL.

V gene TRBV5-1 combines with J gene TRBJ2-4; TRBD2 might be the D (5 bases). The germline gives CDR1 SGHRS, CDR2 YFSETQ. The CDR3 has 11 residues. Trimming cost V 4 bases and J 6 bases, with 5 bases left between them. CDR3 loop: CASSSGNIQYF. For the CDR3, the DNA is TGCGCCAGCAGCAGCGGAAACATTCAGTACTTC.

This chain links TRBV6-2 or TRBV6-3 with TRBJ2-2; D remains unclear. The V end was cut by 2 bases, the J end by 13 bases, with 11 bases between. This CDR3 is built from 12 residues. The germline V gene encodes CDR1 MNHEY and CDR2 SVGEGT. The CDR3 DNA reads as TGTGCCAGCAGTTACGGTGCCCTAGGGCTGTTTTTT. It encodes CASSYGALGLFF.

The chain uses TRBV7-9 and TRBJ2-7; D is perhaps TRBD1 (5 bases). Germline values: CDR1 SEHNR, CDR2 FQNEAQ (reference sequence). This CDR3 has 14 residues. Trimming removed 5 bases from V and 0 bases from J, with 11 bases in between. The DNA of the CDR3 is TGTGCCAGCAGCCCCCGGACAAGCTCCTACGAGCAGTACTTC. Translating gives CASSPRTSSYEQYF. The whole variable domain, filled in from reference TRBV7-9 and TRBJ2-7, reads DTGVSQNPRHKITKRGQNVTFRCDPISEHNRLYWYRQTLGQGPEFLTYFQNEAQLEKSRLLSDRFSAERPKGSFSTLEIQRTEQGDSAMYLCASSPRTSSYEQYFGPGTRLTVT.

The V gene is TRBV6-2 or TRBV6-3, the J gene TRBJ1-1; D is undetermined. The CDR3 runs to 13 residues. V was pared by 4 bases and J by 3 bases, with 9 bases between. Germline V gene lookup returns CDR1 MNHEY and CDR2 SVGEGT. The CDR3 is CASSFRADTEAFF. The DNA for the CDR3 is TGTGCCAGCAGTTTTCGAGCGGACACTGAAGCTTTCTTT.

This clone has a single count. The chain joins TRBV10-1 to TRBJ2-7, with D tentatively TRBD2 (6 bases). Germline V lookup: CDR1 WNHNN, CDR2 SYGVQD (reference sequence). The CDR3 runs to 18 residues. With 6 bases removed from V and 4 bases from J, the gap between germline ends came to 28 bases. CDR3 nucleotides: TGCGCCAGCAGCATAAGGCGGACAAGGGCCCGACGGGGGTACGAGCAGTACTTC. Translated: CASSIRRTRARRGYEQYF.

The chain is built from TRBV4-2 and TRBJ1-2; D call uncertain. V dropped 0 bases and J dropped 0 bases, with 5 bases sitting between them. Germline values: CDR1 LGHNA, CDR2 YNFKEQ. The CDR3 covers 14 residues. DNA of the CDR3: TGTGCCAGCAGCCAAGAGATAGCTAACTATGGCTACACCTTC. Amino acid sequence: CASSQEIANYGYTF.

J is TRBJ1-5 and V is TRBV7-2; no definite D call. This CDR3 contains 14 residues. CDR1 is SGHTA, CDR2 FQGNSA, per germline. The ends were cut back, 3 bases at V and 1 base at J, with 7 bases in the middle. The CDR3 here is CASSFTNSNQPQHF. CDR3 coding DNA: TGTGCCAGCAGCTTTACAAACAGCAATCAGCCCCAGCATTTT. The full variable domain, its missing parts supplied by reference TRBV7-2 and TRBJ1-5, is GAGVSQSPSNKVTEKGKDVELRCDPISGHTALYWYRQSLGQGLEFLIYFQGNSAPDKSGLPSDRFSAERTGGSVSTLTIQRTQQEDSAVYLCASSFTNSNQPQHFGDGTRLSIL.

Notes on this clone: An end of the junction differs from the germline gene, which may be a read error. The chain carries TRBV6-6 and TRBJ2-5, with 12 bases matching TRBD1. Germline V gene lookup returns CDR1 MNHNY and CDR2 SVGAGI (reference sequence). The CDR3 has 12 residues. CDR3 in amino acids: CASTRDRGRYNF. The CDR3 bases are TGTGCCAGCACCAGGGACAGGGGGCGATATAACTTC.

This chain uses TRBV11-3 with TRBJ2-2, with no clear D. Germline V gene lookup returns CDR1 SGHNT and CDR2 YENEEA. The CDR3 has 16 residues. V lost 4 bases, J lost 3 bases, and 15 bases lay in between. The CDR3 region is CASSSTLGIYTGELFF. In nucleotides, the CDR3 is TGTGCCAGCAGCTCTACACTGGGCATATACACCGGGGAGCTGTTTTTT.

This chain links TRBV28 with TRBJ2-7, with D tentatively TRBD2 (5 bases). The CDR3 runs 14 residues. From germline, CDR1 is MDHEN and CDR2 SYDVKM. V was shortened by 4 bases and J by 2 bases, with 12 bases between the two germline ends. The CDR3 here is CASSSNGKTYEQYF. The CDR3 nucleotides are TGTGCCAGCAGTTCCAACGGGAAGACCTACGAGCAGTACTTC.

This chain connects TRBV7-3 to TRBJ2-3; TRBD2 aligns across 7 bases. The germline CDR1 and CDR2 sequences are SGHTA and FQGTGA. The CDR3 length is 14 residues. V gave up 2 bases and J gave up 5 bases; unmatched junction bases: 4. The CDR3 here is CASSLSAGVDTQYF. In DNA form, the CDR3 reads TGTGCCAGCAGCTTATCTGCGGGGGTAGATACGCAGTATTTT.